The rows below give T cell receptor beta chains drawn from one sample of a study of cytomegalovirus exposure and HLA in healthy donors. Measured with immunoSEQ multiplex PCR; TCRdb has only the in-frame clones, and not every one. The table includes 150,000 to 200,000 clones, roughly 12% detected once. The sequenced sample consisted of PBMCs. These receptors were taken from a man aged 50-60 years in good health and CMV-seropositive. The CDR3 runs from the conserved cysteine through the conserved F or W. A D gene is named only where the DNA matches it firmly. The size of a clone is reported for some rows only, either as once, few or many, or as a class for expanded clones.

j_call clone_size v_call d_call cdr3_aa cdr3_nt
TRBJ2-1 few TRBV19 TRBD1 CASSSGQGGSEQFF TGTGCCAGTAGTAGCGGACAGGGTGGAAGTGAGCAGTTCTTC
TRBJ2-2 few TRBV9 TRBD2 CASSVDFAGLVLGELFF TGTGCCAGCAGCGTAGATTTCGCCGGACTAGTTCTCGGGGAGCTGTTTTTT
TRBJ2-1 few TRBV1 NA CTMKTSGGASSYNEQFF TGCACCATGAAGACTAGCGGGGGAGCTAGCTCCTACAATGAGCAGTTCTTC
TRBJ2-3 few TRBV4-2 NA CASSQALRPRGNTDTQYF TGTGCCAGCAGCCAAGCTCTCCGACCGAGGGGGAACACAGATACGCAGTATTTT
TRBJ2-1 few TRBV6-5 NA CASSSTPGSSYNEQFF TGTGCCAGCAGTTCAACCCCGGGGAGCTCCTACAATGAGCAGTTCTTC
TRBJ2-1 NA TRBV10-1 NA CASSESSGRGPYNEQFF TGCGCCAGCAGTGAGTCGTCGGGGCGGGGCCCCTACAATGAGCAGTTCTTC
TRBJ1-1 few TRBV6-5 NA CASSRGNTEAFF TGTGCCAGCAGTCGGGGAAACACTGAAGCTTTCTTT
TRBJ2-2 NA TRBV6-6 NA CASSSGRGGIGELFF TGTGCCAGCAGTTCAGGCCGGGGTGGGATCGGGGAGCTGTTTTTT
TRBJ2-5 NA TRBV28 NA CASRTNWKQETQYF TGTGCCAGCAGGACTAACTGGAAGCAAGAGACCCAGTACTTC
TRBJ2-7 NA TRBV11-3 TRBD1 CASSKTGTGFEQYF TGTGCCAGCAGCAAAACCGGGACAGGGTTCGAGCAGTACTTC
TRBJ1-3 NA TRBV9 NA CASSPFYPGDRGSGNTIYF TGTGCCAGCAGCCCTTTCTACCCAGGGGATCGGGGATCTGGAAACACCATATATTTT
TRBJ1-5 few TRBV5-1 TRBD1 CASSPTGTNQPQHF TGCGCCAGCAGCCCGACAGGGACCAATCAGCCCCAGCATTTT
TRBJ1-3 few TRBV30 NA CAWSVQAGFSGNTIYF TGTGCCTGGAGTGTACAGGCAGGGTTTTCTGGAAACACCATATATTTT
TRBJ1-1 few TRBV4-3 TRBD1 CASSRQGMNTEAFF TGCGCCAGCAGCCGACAGGGCATGAACACTGAAGCTTTCTTT
TRBJ2-1 few TRBV18 NA CASSPPNHRSSYNEQFF TGTGCCAGCTCACCACCGAACCATAGAAGCTCCTACAATGAGCAGTTCTTC
TRBJ1-2 NA TRBV15 NA CATSRDLYGYTF TGTGCCACCAGCAGAGACCTCTATGGCTACACCTTC
TRBJ1-6 NA TRBV2 NA CATVGEANSPLHF TGTGCCACCGTGGGGGAGGCTAATTCACCCCTCCACTTT
TRBJ1-1 NA TRBV6-6 TRBD1 CASRLPGTGDTEAFF TGTGCCAGCAGATTACCCGGGACAGGAGACACTGAAGCTTTCTTT
TRBJ1-1 NA TRBV5-4 TRBD1 CASSPPTGMNTEAFF TGTGCCAGCAGCCCGCCGACAGGGATGAACACTGAAGCTTTCTTT
TRBJ1-6 NA TRBV28 TRBD1 CASSLGTVPNSPLHF TGTGCCAGCAGTTTAGGGACAGTACCTAATTCACCCCTCCACTTT
TRBJ1-1 few TRBV7-9 TRBD1 CASSRQTGGTEAFF TGTGCCAGCAGCCGCCAGACAGGGGGCACTGAAGCTTTCTTT
TRBJ1-6 few TRBV2 NA CASSGEGADSPLHF TGTGCCAGCAGTGGTGAGGGAGCTGATTCACCCCTCCACTTT
TRBJ2-3 NA TRBV5-1 NA CASSLSGAASTDTQYF TGCGCCAGCAGCTTATCAGGGGCAGCTAGCACAGATACGCAGTATTTT
TRBJ1-1 NA TRBV7-2 NA CASSAPFPGANTEAFF TGTGCCAGCAGCGCACCCTTCCCAGGGGCGAACACTGAAGCTTTCTTT
TRBJ1-1 NA TRBV21-1 NA CASNPTRGTPLNTEAFF TGTGCCAGCAACCCCACCCGCGGCACACCCTTGAACACTGAAGCTTTCTTT
TRBJ2-3 NA TRBV11-3 NA CASSFGGAEDTQYF TGTGCCAGCAGCTTTGGGGGCGCGGAAGATACGCAGTATTTT
TRBJ1-3 few TRBV7-9 NA CASSFGIGISGNTIYF TGTGCCAGCAGCTTTGGTATCGGGATCTCTGGAAACACCATATATTTT
TRBJ2-1 NA TRBV15 NA CATSRAQINEQFF TGTGCCACCAGCAGAGCACAGATCAATGAGCAGTTCTTC
TRBJ2-7 few TRBV5-1 TRBD1 CASSLAGQDYEQYF TGCGCCAGCAGCTTGGCGGGACAGGACTACGAGCAGTACTTC
TRBJ1-2 NA TRBV27 NA CASSRGSLLYGYTF TGTGCCAGCAGTCGAGGGAGCCTGCTCTATGGCTACACCTTC
TRBJ1-2 few TRBV7-9 NA CASSTAQGGYGYTF TGTGCCAGCAGCACGGCCCAGGGAGGGTATGGCTACACCTTC
TRBJ2-7 NA TRBV5-6 NA CASSLKDRRSSYEQYF TGTGCCAGCAGCTTGAAGGACAGAAGGAGCTCCTACGAGCAGTACTTC